The present T cell receptor (beta chain) was sequenced within a study of early T cells in non-severe SARS-CoV-2 infection (dated by TCRdb to 2020 to 2023). General notes on the study: Because TCR sequencing relied on bulk RNA taken from unsorted whole blood, pairing of alpha and beta chains was not possible. Overall study results and their limits: VDJdb matching was skewed toward anti-spike CD8 responses and likely underestimated virus-specific expansions by missing private and CD4 specificities.

From the cysteine up to the phenylalanine, the CDR3 has a length of 17 residues. Of all the DNA, just the CDR3 is kept, 51 bases in frame from base 1. The germline V end is reduced by 3 bases and the J end by 5 bases; junction bases left unmatched: 10. CDR1 and CDR2 are read off the germline V gene (reference sequence) as LGHDT and YNNKEL. A case-control design nested within a healthcare worker cohort in London, UK, was used, with weekly nasopharyngeal swab PCR tests and blood sampling performed. Between 23 and 31 March 2020, the week of the UK lockdown, healthcare workers were enrolled and then followed up weekly for as long as 16 weeks. Receptor amplification or capture employed 5' RACE. Data came from a NextSeq 500. To correct for sequencing error and PCR bias, the TCR library protocol tagged individual cDNA molecules with unique molecular identifiers. Both TCR alpha and beta chains were sequenced, and tight co-correlation was observed between alpha and beta sequence abundances in each sample. The original methods were these. Decombinator V4 was used to annotate the V gene, J gene and CDR3 of the TCR sequences. Expanded TCRs were defined as changing significantly between any two time points under a Poisson model with p below 0.0001. TCR abundances were normalised to the total number of TCRs sequenced per sample and were expressed as counts per million. TRAV1-2 paired with TRAJ12, TRAJ20 or TRAJ33 defined MAIT TCRs, while TRAV10 paired with TRAJ18 defined iNKT TCRs. VDJdb, accessed on 1 November 2021, was searched for TCRs annotated for CMV, EBV and SARS-CoV-2, and TCRs annotated for more than one antigen were excluded. The public reads were run again by TCRdb, first through fastp at Q25 and then through MiXCR, and only productive beta chains were kept. Every entry covers one CDR3 protein and lists the most common genes and DNA from its rows. The V and J calls and clone size come from TCRdb's table, not from the authors' own analysis. This sample holds some 82,000 distinct CDR3 sequences; approximately 6% were observed only once. Jointly, the top ten make up about 7.5% of the sample.

This clonotype appeared a few times. The specificity of this receptor is unknown. One base away there is no much larger clone; base qualities are not given. The V gene is TRBV3-1 and the J gene is TRBJ2-3, with TRBD2 matching 11 junction bases. The receptor's source is an adult who was a healthcare worker with PCR-confirmed SARS-CoV-2 infection or an uninfected control (not recorded which). Material for sequencing was whole blood. The CDR3 protein sequence reads: CASSHGALAGGGDTQYF. The nucleotide sequence is given as TGTGCCAGCAGCCATGGGGCTCTAGCGGGGGGAGGAGATACGCAGTATTTT.